Listed below are T cell receptor beta chains from one sample, sequenced in a study of breast tumors, draining lymph nodes, adjacent tissues. MiXCR, run by TCRdb on the multiplex PCR reads, gives a single entry per CDR3 protein. The data show around 190,000 distinct CDR3 sequences, roughly a third seen once. Material for sequencing was axillary lymph node tissue. The receptors stem from a female donor with breast cancer. Some clones in this sample may be carry-over from other donors' samples. Each CDR3 is given with its conserved first and last residue. Each record gives: J gene, D gene, V gene, clone size, CDR3 DNA, CDR3 protein. D genes are given only for firm matches. Not every row has a clone size; where given, it reads once, few, many or a size class.

>TRBJ2-2|NA|TRBV4-2|few
TGTGCCAGCAGCCAAACTAGCGGGGAGCTGTTTTTT
CASSQTSGELFF
>TRBJ2-2|NA|TRBV13|many
TGTGCCAGCATAGCGGTAACCGGGGAGCTGTTTTTT
CASIAVTGELFF
>TRBJ2-7|TRBD1|TRBV24-1|many
TGTGCCACCTCCCAGGGACAGCGACCCTACGAGCAGTACTTC
CATSQGQRPYEQYF
>TRBJ2-3|NA|TRBV18|NA
TGTGCCAGCTCACCACCGGGCAGGGTGGGGAACACAGATACGCAGTATTTT
CASSPPGRVGNTDTQYF
>TRBJ2-7|NA|TRBV4-1|many
TGCGCCAGCAGCCAAGGGGCAGGGCCAGCCTACGAGCAGTACTTC
CASSQGAGPAYEQYF
>TRBJ2-1|TRBD2|TRBV4-2|NA
TGTGCCAGCAGCGGGACTAGCGGGGGGGCCGAGTCCTACAATGAGCAGTTCTTC
CASSGTSGGAESYNEQFF
>TRBJ1-2|TRBD1|TRBV4-2|few
TGTGCCAGCAGCCAAACACCCGGGACAGGGTCTTTAGCTAACTATGGCTACACCTTC
CASSQTPGTGSLANYGYTF
>TRBJ2-1|NA|TRBV4-2|NA
TGTGGCAGCAGCCAAGATAAAGCCTACCATGCCGTTGAGCAGTTCTTC
CGSSQDKAYHAVEQFF
>TRBJ1-2|TRBD1|TRBV12-3/TRBV12-4|many
TGTGCCAGCAGTCCGGGGACAGGAGGGAACTATGGCTACACCTTC
CASSPGTGGNYGYTF
>TRBJ2-7|NA|TRBV6-2/TRBV6-3|NA
TGTGCCAGCAGACCCACTAGTTCCTACGAGCAGTACTTC
CASRPTSSYEQYF
>TRBJ1-2|NA|TRBV9|many
TGTGCCAGCAGCGTAGGAATTTCGGATGGCTACACCTTC
CASSVGISDGYTF
>TRBJ2-1|TRBD2|TRBV3-1|NA
TGTGCCAGCAGCCAAAGCGGGACTTCCTACAATGAGCAGTTCTTC
CASSQSGTSYNEQFF
>TRBJ2-3|NA|TRBV15|many
TGTGCCACCAGCAGAGGTTCGGGGCCCACCACAGATACGCAGTATTTT
CATSRGSGPTTDTQYF
>TRBJ2-7|TRBD1|TRBV2|many
TGTGCCAGCAGAGGACAGGGTCCCAACGAGCAGTACTTC
CASRGQGPNEQYF
>TRBJ2-7|NA|TRBV10-2|many
TGCGCCAGCAGTGAGATGACAGTCTGGGAGCAGTACTTC
CASSEMTVWEQYF
>TRBJ1-5|NA|TRBV15|many
TGTGCCACCAGCAGAGACAGGAATAGCAATCAGCCCCAGCATTTT
CATSRDRNSNQPQHF
>TRBJ1-3|NA|TRBV9|many
TGTGCCAGCAGCGTAGATGAGTTGCTGGGAAACACCATATATTTT
CASSVDELLGNTIYF